The entry below describes one TCR beta chain. Its antigen is as yet unknown. These data come from a study of response to subunit inactivated influenza vaccine. TCRdb re-analysed the RT-PCR reads in MiXCR, keeping a single row per CDR3 protein. The data show hundreds of thousands of distinct CDR3 sequences, with 14% seen just once and approximately 6.5% held by the top ten. Regarding the study as a whole: New T cells are recruited in small numbers by each seasonal influenza vaccination, according to the authors' suggestion.

The CDR3 totals 14 residues. Deletions cut 3 bases from V and 0 bases from J, with 8 bases between. CDR1 KGHSH and CDR2 LQKENI come from the germline V gene. The chain has TRBV18 and TRBJ1-1; the D is unclear. This receptor was obtained from a man over 45 who received an inactivated influenza vaccine. The sequenced sample was PBMCs from blood, obtained 14 to 15 days before vaccination. The CDR3 DNA reads as TGTGCCAGCTCACCTGGCAACCTGAACACTGAAGCTTTCTTT. Translated, it gives CASSPGNLNTEAFF.